The 19 T cell receptor beta chains below come from one sample, sequenced in a study of blood T cells in healthy people across ages. The second PCR ran about 7 to 12 cycles with a sample-barcoded 5' primer and J-beta primers. TCRdb recomputed calls from the 5' RACE reads with MiXCR, one row per CDR3 protein. The top ten hold over 5.5% of the sample, which has over a million distinct CDR3 sequences, roughly 60% seen once. Sequenced: blood. Receptor source: a man aged 18 to 30 in good health.

J is TRBJ1-2 and V is TRBV28; D is possibly TRBD1 (6 bases). Trimming took off 2 bases at V and 2 bases at J, with 12 bases between the two ends. Germline CDR1 and CDR2: MDHEN and SYDVKM. The CDR3 sequence is 15 residues long. CDR3 loop: CASSLTWGANYGYTF. The CDR3 DNA reads as TGTGCCAGCAGTTTAACTTGGGGGGCAAACTATGGCTACACCTTC.

This clonotype was seen just once. Germline is not matched at one junction end, which may reflect a read error. This chain links TRBV28 with TRBJ1-2, with 10 bases aligning to TRBD1. The CDR3 loop spans 14 amino acids. Germline V gene lookup returns CDR1 MDHEN and CDR2 SYDVKM. The CDR3 bases are TGTGCCGGCTCCGGGGACAGGGGTGACTATGGCCACACCTTC. Encoded protein: CAGSGDRGDYGHTF.

In this sample, this clonotype turned up once. This chain uses TRBV5-6 with TRBJ2-7; 7 bases map to TRBD2. The CDR3 is made up of 13 amino acids. Trimming took 4 bases from V and 2 from J; bases not matched to a gene: 3. Germline CDR1 is SGHDT and CDR2 is YYEEEE. This CDR3 is CASSGTNPYEQYF. The CDR3 DNA reads as TGTGCCAGCAGCGGGACTAACCCCTACGAGCAGTACTTC.

The chain carries TRBV11-1 and TRBJ2-7, with a tentative D call TRBD2 (6 bases). V was cut by 4 bases and J by 2 bases, with 15 bases left in between. Germline lookup yields CDR1 SGHAT and CDR2 FQDESV (reference sequence). The CDR3 is 15 residues long. The chain's CDR3 is CASSSIADSPYEQYF. DNA of the CDR3: TGTGCCAGCAGCTCAATAGCGGACTCTCCCTACGAGCAGTACTTC.

The rearrangement links TRBV6-1 to TRBJ1-5; the D is unclear. CDR1 is MNHNS and CDR2 is SASEGT in the germline V gene. Deletions cut 3 bases from V and 4 bases from J, with 4 bases between. This CDR3 has 12 amino acids. This CDR3 is CASSDRNQPQHF. The CDR3, as DNA: TGTGCCAGCAGTGACAGGAATCAGCCCCAGCATTTT.

The CDR3 bases are TGTGCCAGCAGCCAAGAAAGTAGGAACACTGAAGCTTTCTTT. Its translation: CASSQESRNTEAFF. The V and J genes are TRBV3-1 and TRBJ1-1; D not resolved. V lost 0 bases and J lost 1, with 6 bases in between. Germline lookup yields CDR1 LGHDT and CDR2 YNNKEL (reference sequence). This CDR3 comprises 14 residues. The full variable domain, in which reference TRBV3-1 and TRBJ1-1 provide the parts outside the CDR3, is DTAVSQTPKYLVTQMGNDKSIKCEQNLGHDTMYWYKQDSKKFLKIMFSYNNKELIINETVPNRFSPKSPDKAHLNLHINSLELGDSAVYFCASSQESRNTEAFFGQGTRLTVV.

The chain recombines TRBV20-1 with TRBJ2-5; unclear D gene. The ends were cut back, 7 bases at V and 5 bases at J, with 11 bases in the middle. Germline loops: CDR1 DFQATT, CDR2 SNEGSKA (reference sequence). CDR3 length: 11 residues. Here the CDR3 DNA reads TGCAGTGTCCGTGCGTGGGAGACCCAGTACTTC. This codes for CSVRAWETQYF.

The chain is built from TRBV15 and TRBJ2-1; 8 bases map to TRBD1. Per the germline V gene, CDR1 is LNHNV and CDR2 is YYDKDF (reference sequence). This CDR3 has 16 residues. V trimming: 3 bases; J trimming: 6 bases; junction bases outside the gene matches: 10. The CDR3 loop is CATSSFPGQVGNEQFF. The CDR3 coding sequence is TGTGCCACCAGCAGTTTCCCGGGACAGGTCGGCAATGAGCAGTTCTTC.

V is TRBV7-6 and J is TRBJ2-5, with TRBD2 identical over 10 bases. The better agreement between TRBJ2-7 and the DNA end casts doubt on the J call. Germline lookup yields CDR1 SGHVS and CDR2 FNYEAQ. This CDR3 contains 14 residues. The CDR3 here is CASSPSGSYYEQYF. The CDR3 DNA reads as TGTGCCAGCAGCCCTAGCGGGAGTTATTACGAGCAGTACTTC.

In its sample, this clonotype was seen once. The J gene is TRBJ2-5, the V gene TRBV4-2; a possible D gene is TRBD1 (5 bases). Germline CDR1 LGHNA, CDR2 YNFKEQ. Deletions cut 0 bases from V and 11 bases from J, with 25 bases between. This CDR3 is 17 amino acids long. CDR3 sequence: CASSQESGAGSTNVQYF. The DNA for the CDR3 is TGTGCCAGCAGCCAAGAATCCGGAGCAGGGTCAACGAATGTTCAGTACTTC.

With respect to this clonotype: The junction does not match germline at one end; this may be a read error. V gene TRBV20-1 combines with J gene TRBJ1-1; D is possibly TRBD1 (5 bases). The CDR3 loop spans 14 amino acids. CDR1 is DFQATT, CDR2 SNEGSKA, per germline (reference sequence). The CDR3 loop reads CSTRVLGVVTEAFF. CDR3 DNA sequence: TGCAGTACTAGAGTCTTAGGGGTGGTAACTGAAGCTTTCTTT.

This clonotype was seen a single time. The chain has TRBV2 and TRBJ1-3; D perhaps matches TRBD1 (5 bases). Germline V gene data show CDR1 as SNHLY and CDR2 as FYNNEI. V dropped 3 bases and J dropped 9 bases, with 12 bases sitting between them. The CDR3 is 13 amino acids. The CDR3 DNA reads as TGTGCCAGCAGTGAGGGGCCCGGGAGCACCATATATTTT. Residues: CASSEGPGSTIYF.

V is TRBV20-1 and J is TRBJ2-7; D might be TRBD1 (5 bases). Germline assignment: CDR1 DFQATT and CDR2 SNEGSKA (reference sequence). Trimming shortened V by 0 bases and J by 7 bases, and 28 bases separated the two germline ends. This CDR3 has 18 amino acids. The CDR3 region is CSARDPMRTETVYNEQYF. CDR3 bases: TGCAGTGCTAGAGATCCCATGAGGACCGAGACAGTCTACAATGAGCAGTACTTC.

The chain is built from TRBV18 and TRBJ1-5; weak D call: TRBD1 (5 bases). Germline CDR1 KGHSH, CDR2 LQKENI. V dropped 6 bases and J dropped 4 bases, with 22 bases sitting between them. This CDR3 has 17 residues. Here the CDR3 reads CASSPGQGLFFNQPQHF. CDR3 DNA: TGTGCCAGCTCGCCGGGGCAGGGCCTTTTTTTTAATCAGCCCCAGCATTTT.

The chain combines TRBV7-9 with TRBJ2-1, with 15 positions matching TRBD2. CDR3 length equals 18 residues. Trimming cost V 5 bases and J 0 bases; bases outside gene matches: 5. Germline V gives CDR1 SEHNR, CDR2 FQNEAQ (reference sequence). CDR3 coding DNA: TGTGCCAGCAGCGCCGGACTAGCGGGAGGGAGCTCCTACAATGAGCAGTTCTTC. Its translation: CASSAGLAGGSSYNEQFF.

The table lists this clonotype with a few counts. The chain recombines TRBV24-1 with TRBJ2-1, with D maybe TRBD1 (8 bases). The V gene lost 2 bases and the J gene lost 5 bases, with 18 bases spanning the gap. The CDR3 runs 17 residues. From germline, CDR1 is KGHDR and CDR2 SFDVKD. In DNA form, the CDR3 reads TGTGCCACCAGTGATTCCAGCGGGACAGGACGAAACAATGAGCAGTTCTTC. Protein: CATSDSSGTGRNNEQFF.

This clonotype was recorded a few times. The chain links TRBV29-1 to TRBJ2-5, with TRBD1 matching 7 bases. The germline gives CDR1 SQVTM, CDR2 ANQGSEA. V lost 4 bases, J lost 6 bases, and 8 bases stayed unmatched. The CDR3 sequence is 13 residues long. The CDR3 loop is CSVGGQGDKTQYF. The CDR3, as DNA: TGCAGCGTTGGGGGGCAGGGGGATAAGACCCAGTACTTC.

The CDR3 spells CSGLVGYGYTF. The CDR3 DNA follows: TGCAGCGGTTTAGTGGGATATGGCTACACCTTC. The chain has TRBV29-1 and TRBJ1-2; no clear D gene. The CDR3 has 11 residues. Germline loops: CDR1 SQVTM, CDR2 ANQGSEA. Trimming stripped 7 bases from V and 5 bases from J, with 11 bases between.

This clonotype was observed a few times. This rearrangement joins TRBV20-1 to TRBJ1-2; D gene uncertain. CDR1 DFQATT and CDR2 SNEGSKA come from the germline V gene (reference sequence). The ends were cut back, 1 base at V and 1 base at J, with 1 base in the middle. The CDR3 sequence is 11 residues long. This chain's CDR3 is CSARVNYGYTF. In nucleotides, the CDR3 is TGCAGTGCTAGAGTTAACTATGGCTACACCTTC.